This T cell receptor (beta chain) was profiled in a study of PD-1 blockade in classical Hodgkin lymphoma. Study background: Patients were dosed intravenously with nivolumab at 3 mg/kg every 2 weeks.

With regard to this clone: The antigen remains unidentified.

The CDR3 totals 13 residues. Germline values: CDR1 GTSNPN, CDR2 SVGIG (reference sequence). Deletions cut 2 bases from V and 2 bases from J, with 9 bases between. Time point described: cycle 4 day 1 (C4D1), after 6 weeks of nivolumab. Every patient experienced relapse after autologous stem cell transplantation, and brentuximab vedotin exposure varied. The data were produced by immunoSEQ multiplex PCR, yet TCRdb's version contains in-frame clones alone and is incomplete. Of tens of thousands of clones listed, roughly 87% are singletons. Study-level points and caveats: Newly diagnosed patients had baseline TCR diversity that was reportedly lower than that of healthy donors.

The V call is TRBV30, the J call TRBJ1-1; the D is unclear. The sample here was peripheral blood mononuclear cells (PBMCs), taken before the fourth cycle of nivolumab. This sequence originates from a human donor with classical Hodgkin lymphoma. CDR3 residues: CAWSSRENTEAFF. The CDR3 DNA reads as TGTGCCTGGAGTTCCCGGGAAAACACTGAAGCTTTCTTT.